These T cell receptor beta chains were read from a single sample in a study of cytomegalovirus exposure and HLA in healthy donors. Only in-frame clones appear in the TCRdb table, and some are missing; sequencing was by immunoSEQ multiplex PCR. The repertoire holds some 45,000 clones, with around 90% as singletons. The sequenced sample consisted of PBMCs. Receptors originate from a man younger than 30 in good health and CMV-seronegative. The CDR3 runs from the conserved cysteine through the conserved F or W. The D gene is left open where the match is weak. The size entry is marked missing in some rows and otherwise reads once, few, many or a size class.

>.|TRBV25-1|.|TRBJ1-1
TGTGCCAGCAGTGATGTAAACACTGAAGCTTTCTTT
CASSDVNTEAFF
>.|TRBV5-1|.|TRBJ2-5
TGCGCCAGCAGCCCGGCCGGGAACCAAGAGACCCAGTACTTC
CASSPAGNQETQYF
>.|TRBV10-3|.|TRBJ2-7
TGTGCCATCAGTGAGGGCCTCTACGAGCAGTACTTC
CAISEGLYEQYF
>.|TRBV7-3|TRBD1|TRBJ1-1
TGTGCCAGCAGCCTTAGACAGGGGACGAACACTGAAGCTTTCTTT
CASSLRQGTNTEAFF
>.|TRBV14|.|TRBJ2-1
TGTGCCAGCAGCCAAGATCGTACGGCAGGGTCAGGCAATGAGCAGTTCTTC
CASSQDRTAGSGNEQFF
>.|TRBV29-1|.|TRBJ1-1
TGCAGCGTTGAAGATCTGTTAGCTTTCTTT
CSVEDLLAFF
>.|TRBV23-1|.|TRBJ1-2
TGCGCCAGCCCCCACCAGGGTGAGGACTATGGCTACACCTTC
CASPHQGEDYGYTF
>.|TRBV19|.|TRBJ1-5
TGTGCCAGTAGTATAAGGGAGGCCCAGCATTTT
CASSIREAQHF
>once|TRBV9|TRBD2|TRBJ2-5
TGTGCCAGCAGCCCTGGGGGGACTAGTGGAGAGACCCAGTACTTC
CASSPGGTSGETQYF
>.|TRBV15|TRBD1|TRBJ1-4
TGTGCCACCAGCCGCCAGCCCGGGACAGGGAATGAAAAACTGTTTTTT
CATSRQPGTGNEKLFF
>.|TRBV15|.|TRBJ2-5
TGTGCCACCAGCGACACTAGTTTTCCTAAAGAGACCCAGTACTTC
CATSDTSFPKETQYF
>.|TRBV7-9|TRBD1|TRBJ2-7
TGTGCCAGCAGCCCGACTGGACAGGGGGCCGACGAGCAGTACTTC
CASSPTGQGADEQYF
>.|TRBV18|TRBD2|TRBJ2-7
TGTGCCAGCTCACCGGGACTAATCTACGAGCAGTACTTC
CASSPGLIYEQYF
>once|TRBV19|.|TRBJ1-3
TGTGCCAGTAGTAGCCACAGGGCACCTGGAAACACCATATATTTT
CASSSHRAPGNTIYF
>.|TRBV27|.|TRBJ1-5
TGTGCCAGCAGTTTACGGCAGGGGAATCAGCCCCAGCATTTT
CASSLRQGNQPQHF
>.|TRBV19|TRBD1|TRBJ1-2
TGTGCCAGTAGCAGACAGGGGGCCGGCTATGGCTACACCTTC
CASSRQGAGYGYTF
>.|TRBV2|.|TRBJ2-1
TGTGCCAGCAGTGAAACGGCCTACAATGAGCAGTTCTTC
CASSETAYNEQFF
>.|TRBV7-6|.|TRBJ2-7
TGTGCCAGCACCGCGTCGGGCGGGTCCTACGAGCAGTACTTC
CASTASGGSYEQYF
>once|TRBV11-3|.|TRBJ1-2
TGTGCCAGCAGCCCTCCGTGGGGGGACTATGGCTACACCTTC
CASSPPWGDYGYTF
>once|TRBV29-1|TRBD2|TRBJ2-3
TGCAGCGTTGCTAGCGGGGAGCCAGATACGCAGTATTTT
CSVASGEPDTQYF
>.|TRBV6-4|TRBD2|TRBJ2-3
TGTGCCAGCAGTAGACAGCGGGACCCGGCCGATACGCAGTATTTT
CASSRQRDPADTQYF
>once|TRBV6-5|.|TRBJ1-5
TGTGCCAGCAGTTACGCTGGCGGGACGCAGCCCCAGCATTTT
CASSYAGGTQPQHF
>.|TRBV7-7|.|TRBJ2-3
TGTGCTAGCAGCTTAAGTAGTCACACAGATACGCAGTATTTT
CASSLSSHTDTQYF
>few|TRBV4-3|TRBD2|TRBJ2-3
TGCGCCAGCAGCTTAGCGGGGGCCCCCACAGATACGCAGTATTTT
CASSLAGAPTDTQYF
>few|TRBV29-1|.|TRBJ1-1
TGCAGCGTTGAAAGATCGGGGGGGATGTTCACGGACACTGAAGCTTTCTTT
CSVERSGGMFTDTEAFF
>.|TRBV27|.|TRBJ2-7
TGTGCCAGCAGCATTAAACTACCCTACGAGCAGTACTTC
CASSIKLPYEQYF
>.|TRBV6-1|.|TRBJ1-5
TGTGCCGCCGGTCTTCGGGGCAATCAGCCCCAGCATTTT
CAAGLRGNQPQHF
>.|TRBV5-1|TRBD1|TRBJ1-1
TGCGCCAGCAGCGAAGGACAGGGAAATTCAAACTTTATGGGGATTTTGAGTGAAGCTTTCTTT
CASSEGQGNSNFMGILSEAFF
>.|TRBV19|TRBD2|TRBJ2-1
TGTGCCAGTACCGCCCAGCGGGGGGGCGATGAGCAGTTCTTC
CASTAQRGGDEQFF
>.|TRBV13|.|TRBJ2-2
TGTGCCAGCAAAGAGGGCCGGACCGGGGAGCTGTTTTTT
CASKEGRTGELFF
>.|TRBV11-1|.|TRBJ1-1
TGTGCCAGCAGCTTAGACAGGGCGTCTGAAGCTTTCTTT
CASSLDRASEAFF
>.|TRBV18|TRBD2|TRBJ2-1
TGTGCCAGCTCCCCCGGGATGGGCGGGACTAGCGGGAGGGCACCCTACAATGAGCAGTTCTTC
CASSPGMGGTSGRAPYNEQFF
>.|TRBV6-5|TRBD1|TRBJ2-7
TGTGCCAGCAGCCACGAGGGGACAGGGATCGAGCAGTACTTC
CASSHEGTGIEQYF
>.|TRBV2|TRBD2|TRBJ2-2
TGTGCCAGTCAACTAGGAGGGAGGGATACCGGGGAGCTGTTTTTT
CASQLGGRDTGELFF
>many|TRBV7-2|.|TRBJ1-2
TGTGCCAGCAGCTTACAGGGGCTTGATGGCTACACCTTC
CASSLQGLDGYTF
>.|TRBV19|.|TRBJ1-2
TGTGCCAGCAAGCTTTCCATATCCCCTAACTATGGCTACACCTTC
CASKLSISPNYGYTF
>.|TRBV6-5|.|TRBJ1-2
TGTGCCAGCAGTTACGGCCCGATCTATGGCTACACCTTC
CASSYGPIYGYTF
>.|TRBV2|.|TRBJ1-2
TGTGCCAGCAGTGAGGCCTATGGCTACACCTTC
CASSEAYGYTF
>.|TRBV27|.|TRBJ1-5
TGTGCCAGCAGTTTAACGGCAGACTATCAGCCCCAGCATTTT
CASSLTADYQPQHF
>.|TRBV6-5|TRBD1|TRBJ1-1
TGTGCCAGCAGGGTGACAGGGGTCACTGAAGCTTTCTTT
CASRVTGVTEAFF
>.|TRBV9|.|TRBJ2-1
TGTGCCAGCAGCGTAGGCGGGAACAACAATGAGCAGTTCTTC
CASSVGGNNNEQFF
>.|TRBV19|.|TRBJ2-3
TGTGCCAGTATGAACGGGAGAAGGACAGATACGCAGTATTTT
CASMNGRRTDTQYF
>.|TRBV11-2|.|TRBJ1-1
TGTGCCAGCAGCTTCGGCCGGGACACGGACACTGAAGCTTTCTTT
CASSFGRDTDTEAFF
>.|TRBV6-5|.|TRBJ2-1
TGTGCCAGCACCTTAGGGAGCTCCTACAATGAGCAGTTCTTC
CASTLGSSYNEQFF
>.|TRBV7-6|TRBD1|TRBJ1-1
TGTGCCAGCAGTTCTATGGGACAGGGTAGAGGTGAAGCTTTCTTT
CASSSMGQGRGEAFF
>.|TRBV7-2|TRBD1|TRBJ1-4
TGTGCCAGCAGCCTTACAGGGGGAGGTGAAAAACTGTTTTTT
CASSLTGGGEKLFF
>.|TRBV5-1|TRBD1|TRBJ2-1
TGCGCCAGCAGCAATACCAGGGGGCGTCAAGGTGAGCAGTTCTTC
CASSNTRGRQGEQFF
>.|TRBV6-5|TRBD1|TRBJ2-3
TGTGCCAGCAGTTACTCGGGGACAGGGATAGCAGATACGCAGTATTTT
CASSYSGTGIADTQYF
>.|TRBV19|.|TRBJ2-3
TGTGCCAGTAGTATTTCGCAGAACACAGATACGCAGTATTTT
CASSISQNTDTQYF
>.|TRBV14|TRBD1|TRBJ1-1
TGTGCCAGCAGCCAACGACAGGGAGTTGAAGCTTTCTTT
CASSQRQGVEAFF
>.|TRBV19|.|TRBJ2-5
TGTGCCTGCTCTGGGCAGGCCGCCGTAAAGACCCAGTACTTC
CACSGQAAVKTQYF
>.|TRBV7-9|TRBD1|TRBJ1-1
TGTGCCAGCAGCTCCGGGACAGGGCCTAACACTGAAGCTTTCTTT
CASSSGTGPNTEAFF
>.|TRBV15|TRBD1|TRBJ1-2
TGTGCCACCAGCAGAGATCTCGTTGGGACAGGGGGTGGCTACACCTTC
CATSRDLVGTGGGYTF
>once|TRBV28|.|TRBJ1-1
TGTGCCAGCAGAGAGGTTGGTGGGAACACTGAAGCTTTCTTT
CASREVGGNTEAFF